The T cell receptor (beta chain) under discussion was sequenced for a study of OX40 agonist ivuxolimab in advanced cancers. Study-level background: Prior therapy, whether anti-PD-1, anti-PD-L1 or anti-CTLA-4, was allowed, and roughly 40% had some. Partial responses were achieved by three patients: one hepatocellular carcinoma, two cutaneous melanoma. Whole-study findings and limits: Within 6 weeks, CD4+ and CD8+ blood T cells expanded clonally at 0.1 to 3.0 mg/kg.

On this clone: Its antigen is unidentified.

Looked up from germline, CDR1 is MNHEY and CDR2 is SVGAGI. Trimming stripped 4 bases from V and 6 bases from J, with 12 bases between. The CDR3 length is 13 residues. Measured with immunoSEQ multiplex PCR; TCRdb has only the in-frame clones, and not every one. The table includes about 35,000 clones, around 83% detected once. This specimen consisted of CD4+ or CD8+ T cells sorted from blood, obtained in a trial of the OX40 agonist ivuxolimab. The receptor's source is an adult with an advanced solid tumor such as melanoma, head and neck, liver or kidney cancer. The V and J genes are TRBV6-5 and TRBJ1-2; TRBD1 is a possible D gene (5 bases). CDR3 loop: CASSFPGTNGYTF. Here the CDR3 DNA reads TGTGCCAGCAGTTTCCCCGGGACGAATGGCTACACCTTC.